This TCR beta chain originates from a study of Graves' ophthalmopathy and Graves' hyperthyroidism. Researchers took RNA transcripts and amplified TCR beta CDR3 regions from them. HTBI-primed RT-PCR formed the first round, and a multiplex PCR formed the second. Each CDR3 protein is one row after TCRdb ran MiXCR on the multiplex PCR reads. Counted here are more than 550,000 distinct CDR3 sequences, over 40% occurring once; the ten biggest clones make up under 3.5%. Trimming shortened V by 2 bases and J by 4 bases, and 11 bases separated the two germline ends. Looked up from germline, CDR1 is WNHNN and CDR2 is SYGVQD (reference sequence). The CDR3 is 14 amino acids. This clonotype has at least ten counts. The antigen is undetermined. Whole-study findings and limits: The authors also found most expanded thyroid clonotypes above 0.001 frequency in blood. Sensitivity of 55% to 71% and specificity of 72.22% were achieved by the model that predicted ophthalmopathy progression.

Material: peripheral blood. The chain has TRBV10-1 and TRBJ1-1; unclear D gene. This receptor was obtained from an adult man with Graves' ophthalmopathy. The CDR3: CASSENRWVTEAFF. The CDR3 DNA reads TGCGCCAGCAGTGAGAACAGATGGGTCACTGAAGCTTTCTTT.